This T cell receptor (beta chain) is drawn from a study of tissue T cells after allogeneic stem cell transplantation. Whole-study context: Several lines of graft-versus-host disease therapy were given to all patients, all with gastrointestinal involvement. Points from the study as a whole: Tissue-detected TCR repertoire was only partly captured by blood and spleen T cells. Shared clones across patients were few; motif clustering revealed tissue-specific shared signatures. Anatomically similar tissues had similar TCR repertoires within each patient.

Remarks on this clone: Its cognate antigen is unknown.

The protocol was immunoSEQ multiplex PCR, while the TCRdb copy is restricted to in-frame clones and leaves out a portion. The sample carries roughly 25,000 clones, more than 80% recorded once. The sequenced sample was blood, obtained before transplantation. The TCR sequence derives from a male donor aged 60 or older who later had graft-versus-host disease after an allogeneic stem cell transplant.

The CDR3 is CASSVGRTPGNQPQHF. In nucleotides, the CDR3 is TGTGCCAGCAGCGTCGGACGGACCCCTGGCAATCAGCCCCAGCATTTT. The chain couples TRBV5-5 to TRBJ1-5; D is ambiguous. Deletions cut 4 bases from V and 2 bases from J, with 16 bases between. CDR1 and CDR2 (germline): SGHKS, YYEKEE (reference sequence). This CDR3 is built from 16 residues.